This TCR beta chain is from a study of molecular identifiers for immune sequencing clone quantification. A word on this clonotype: This clone may be a read error of a much larger clone one base away.

Library preparation followed earlier protocols using designated TCR primers. TCRdb redid the calling of the PCR reads with MiXCR, one entry per CDR3 protein. The data show under 600,000 distinct CDR3 sequences, with about a quarter seen just once and just over 0.75% held by the top ten. Germline values: CDR1 SEHNR, CDR2 FQNEAQ (reference sequence). Between the trimmed V and J ends, which lost 5 bases and 6 bases, there was a span of 10 bases. The CDR3 extends over 12 amino acids. The clonotype originates from a human donor in good health. Some libraries in this study had Jurkat cell RNA spiked in. The chain employs TRBV7-9 and TRBJ1-1; no definite D call. Sequencing input: naive CD8+ T cells from blood, with Jurkat cell RNA spiked in. The subset was: FACS-sorted CD8+CD4-CCR7+CD45RA+ naive T cells. The CDR3 sequence is CASSLPGSEAFF. Here the CDR3 DNA reads TGTGCCAGCAGCCTACCGGGTTCTGAAGCTTTCTTT.